This TCR beta chain appears in the sequencing data of a study of T cells after yellow fever vaccination. As for the study in general: Preparing low-cell-number fractions relied on SMART-Seq v4 Ultra Low Input. The study's findings and limits: The secondary response was weaker but peaked faster, day 5 versus 15. Researchers cautioned that FACS-sorted repertoires could harbor abundant clonotypes contaminating from the bulk population. The CD4 and CD8 compartments had a small share of their clonotypes in common.

TCRdb redid the calling of the 5' RACE reads with MiXCR, one entry per CDR3 protein. Here the sample spans approximately 180,000 distinct CDR3 sequences, 5.5% to 8% being singletons. CDR1 and CDR2 from the germline V gene are SNHLY and FYNNEI. Germline trimming cut 7 bases from V and 4 bases from J; bases unmatched to any gene: 8. This CDR3 is built from 14 residues. This clonotype occurred many times. No antigen is known for it. The receptor was derived from a man aged 18 to 35 who received the YFV17D yellow fever vaccine. This chain joins TRBV2 and TRBJ1-1, with TRBD1 matching 8 bases. Here the sequenced sample was CD4+ T cells sorted from PBMCs, taken on the day of the first yellow fever vaccination. The CDR3 nucleotides read TGTGCCAGCATTGTTTCAGGGGGCAGCACTGAAGCTTTCTTT. The encoded protein is CASIVSGGSTEAFF.